Sequencing of this T cell receptor beta chain was carried out in a study of cytomegalovirus exposure and HLA in healthy donors. Study context: The Caucasian-associated ancestry cluster contained around four fifths of the approximately 390 genotyped donors.

Study-level points and caveats: Presence/absence analyses treated sequencing depth as roughly uniform across donors. A later analysis by the authors found several of the most significant clusters apparently linked to common viral pathogens.

PCR primers comprised 60 Vbeta and 13 Jbeta primers. Data came from immunoSEQ multiplex PCR; TCRdb stores just in-frame clones and leaves some out. The table has some 200,000 clones, about 89% seen once. Notes on this clone: Its antigen remains unknown. The germline gene is not matched at one end of the junction; a read error may be the cause.

The germline V gene has CDR1 SEHNR and CDR2 FQNEAQ (reference sequence). The CDR3 is 15 residues long. This receptor was identified in a woman aged 18 to 35 in good health and CMV-seronegative. Sequenced input: PBMCs. J is TRBJ2-1 and V is TRBV7-9; TRBD2 matches at 9 bases. In DNA form, the CDR3 reads TGTGCCAGCAGGCCCCCTCCGTCGAAGCGGGAGGAAATGATCTTC. This sequence encodes CASRPPPSKREEMIF.